Sequencing of this T cell receptor beta chain was carried out in a study of Ad26.COV2.S vaccination and SARS-CoV-2 variants. Clones were sequenced by immunoSEQ multiplex PCR, and TCRdb holds only the in-frame ones, with some missing. This repertoire shows some 350,000 clones, around 90% found once; its top ten account for about 3.8%. Trimming at V came to 5 bases and at J to 4 bases, leaving 7 bases not matched to a gene. Germline assignment: CDR1 MNHEY and CDR2 SVGAGI. This CDR3 is 14 amino acids long. Concerning this clone: Its specificity is not known.

Study outcomes and limitations: The study found similar non-spike TCR breadth in vaccine and placebo recipients.

The specimen comprised peripheral blood, sampled after recovery from COVID-19. The J gene is TRBJ1-2, the V gene TRBV6-5; 7 bases match TRBD1. The sequence was collected from a human donor who had recovered from COVID-19. In nucleotides, the CDR3 is TGTGCCAGCAGTCGACAGGGAGGGCCCTATGGCTACACCTTC. It yields the protein CASSRQGGPYGYTF.